This is a list of T cell receptor beta chains from one sample in a study of shared clonotypes between healthy human individuals. Libraries were prepared by immunoSEQ multiplex PCR; TCRdb keeps only in-frame clonotypes and omits some of them. This sample has fewer than 3 million clones, with around 90% found just once. The sequencing input was naive CD4+ T cells from PBMCs. Receptors were obtained from a man younger than 35 in good health. Some clones in this sample may be carry-over from other donors' samples. The CDR3 runs from the conserved cysteine through the conserved F or W. D genes are given only for firm matches. Clone size, where shown, is once, few, many, or a class for clones that have expanded.

d_call: .; v_call: TRBV19; clone_size: once; j_call: TRBJ1-2; cdr3_length: 14; cdr3_aa: CASSPSQQGGGYTF; cdr3_nt: TGTGCCAGTTCCCCCTCCCAACAGGGAGGAGGCTACACCTTC
d_call: TRBD2; v_call: TRBV6-5; clone_size: few; j_call: TRBJ2-2; cdr3_length: 15; cdr3_aa: CASSTGRVRSGELFF; cdr3_nt: TGTGCCAGCAGTACCGGGAGGGTTCGGTCCGGGGAGCTGTTTTTT
d_call: .; v_call: TRBV30; clone_size: .; j_call: TRBJ2-5; cdr3_length: 19; cdr3_aa: CAWSAGVGKVGSLRETQYF; cdr3_nt: TGTGCCTGGAGTGCCGGCGTGGGGAAGGTTGGGTCCCTACGGGAGACCCAGTACTTC
d_call: TRBD2; v_call: TRBV7-3; clone_size: few; j_call: TRBJ2-1; cdr3_length: 16; cdr3_aa: CASSLTSGSLFNEQFF; cdr3_nt: TGTGCCAGCAGCTTGACTAGCGGGAGCCTCTTCAATGAGCAGTTCTTC
d_call: .; v_call: TRBV18; clone_size: .; j_call: TRBJ1-5; cdr3_length: 15; cdr3_aa: CASSRQTGSNQPQHF; cdr3_nt: TGTGCCAGCTCACGCCAAACAGGGTCCAATCAGCCCCAGCATTTT
d_call: .; v_call: TRBV5-4; clone_size: .; j_call: TRBJ1-6; cdr3_length: 13; cdr3_aa: CASSSGRNSPLHF; cdr3_nt: TGTGCCAGCAGCTCCGGACGGAATTCACCCCTCCACTTT
d_call: TRBD2; v_call: TRBV20-1; clone_size: .; j_call: TRBJ2-7; cdr3_length: 11; cdr3_aa: CSASGRSEQYF; cdr3_nt: TGCAGTGCTAGCGGGAGGAGCGAGCAGTACTTC
d_call: .; v_call: TRBV6-1; clone_size: .; j_call: TRBJ1-3; cdr3_length: 14; cdr3_aa: CASSTVFSGNTIYF; cdr3_nt: TGTGCCAGCAGTACAGTTTTCTCTGGAAACACCATATATTTT
d_call: .; v_call: TRBV4-2; clone_size: .; j_call: TRBJ1-2; cdr3_length: 13; cdr3_aa: CASSLGSVYGYTF; cdr3_nt: TGTGCCAGCAGCCTCGGTTCAGTCTATGGCTACACCTTC
d_call: .; v_call: TRBV5-1; clone_size: .; j_call: TRBJ1-1; cdr3_length: 15; cdr3_aa: CASSDASGEVTEAFF; cdr3_nt: TGCGCCAGCAGCGACGCCAGCGGGGAGGTCACTGAAGCTTTCTTT
d_call: .; v_call: TRBV6-5; clone_size: .; j_call: TRBJ2-2; cdr3_length: 14; cdr3_aa: CASRGLRVTGELFF; cdr3_nt: TGTGCCAGCAGGGGACTCCGGGTCACCGGGGAGCTGTTTTTT
d_call: .; v_call: TRBV18; clone_size: .; j_call: TRBJ2-7; cdr3_length: 15; cdr3_aa: CASSQTDSFTYEQYF; cdr3_nt: TGTGCCAGCTCACAAACGGACAGCTTCACCTACGAGCAGTACTTC
d_call: .; v_call: TRBV9; clone_size: .; j_call: TRBJ1-1; cdr3_length: 14; cdr3_aa: CASSVGGVDTEAFF; cdr3_nt: TGTGCCAGCAGCGTAGGTGGGGTGGACACTGAAGCTTTCTTT
d_call: .; v_call: TRBV15; clone_size: few; j_call: TRBJ1-1; cdr3_length: 12; cdr3_aa: CATSRADVRAFF; cdr3_nt: TGTGCCACCAGCAGAGCGGACGTGAGGGCTTTCTTT